This T cell receptor (beta chain) emerged from a study of shared clonotypes between healthy human individuals. General study findings and limits: Estimated richness was generally greater in naive than memory subsets. Clonotypes not shared had lower generation probabilities than those common to all four donors.

A note on this clone: As yet, its antigen is unknown.

CDR1 and CDR2 from the germline V gene are WSHSY and SAAADI. V gave up 5 bases and J gave up 2 bases, with 19 bases separating them. The CDR3 has 16 amino acids. All donors qualified as healthy HIV-negative adults and had experienced no recent acute infections or vaccinations. The sorted-subset replicate PCRs were given 150 to 250 ng DNA, which is 30,000 to 35,000 T cell genomes. Data came from immunoSEQ multiplex PCR; TCRdb stores just in-frame clones and leaves some out. Of around 1,100,000 clones listed, approximately 75% are singletons. This rearrangement joins TRBV10-2 to TRBJ2-7, with D perhaps matching TRBD1 (8 bases). Sample: memory CD4+ T cells from PBMCs. Stated subset: CD45RA-negative fraction. The sequence came from a man between 18 and 29 years old in good health. Some clones in this sample may be carry-over from other donors' samples. Written as DNA, the CDR3 is TGCGCCAGCAGTTTAGTATTACAGGGGGGGGCCTACGAGCAGTACTTC. Translated, it gives CASSLVLQGGAYEQYF.